This T cell receptor beta chain is from a study of cytomegalovirus exposure and HLA in healthy donors. For the study at large: A previous analysis identified 95 million to 120 million unique TCR beta sequences derived from approximately 190 million T cells. Notes on the study in general: Highly shared sequence variants in one cluster were likely a sequencing artifact.

V trimming: 0 bases; J trimming: 6 bases; junction bases outside the gene matches: 7. The germline CDR1 and CDR2 sequences are LNHNV and YYDKDF (reference sequence). The CDR3 has 15 amino acids. Of note for this clone: Its antigen is still unknown.

PCR amplification relied on 60 Vbeta primers (plus 13 Jbeta primers). TCRdb keeps only in-frame clones here, not all; method: immunoSEQ multiplex PCR. This sample carries about 160,000 clones, around 79% of them seen once, and the ten largest clones take over 0.95%. J is TRBJ2-7 and V is TRBV15, with 8 bases matching TRBD2. The clonotype comes from a woman in her forties or fifties in good health and CMV-seropositive. Material: PBMCs. The CDR3 DNA reads as TGTGCCACCAGCAGAGATCTGGGACTAGTTGTCGAGCAGTACTTC. Translation gives CATSRDLGLVVEQYF.